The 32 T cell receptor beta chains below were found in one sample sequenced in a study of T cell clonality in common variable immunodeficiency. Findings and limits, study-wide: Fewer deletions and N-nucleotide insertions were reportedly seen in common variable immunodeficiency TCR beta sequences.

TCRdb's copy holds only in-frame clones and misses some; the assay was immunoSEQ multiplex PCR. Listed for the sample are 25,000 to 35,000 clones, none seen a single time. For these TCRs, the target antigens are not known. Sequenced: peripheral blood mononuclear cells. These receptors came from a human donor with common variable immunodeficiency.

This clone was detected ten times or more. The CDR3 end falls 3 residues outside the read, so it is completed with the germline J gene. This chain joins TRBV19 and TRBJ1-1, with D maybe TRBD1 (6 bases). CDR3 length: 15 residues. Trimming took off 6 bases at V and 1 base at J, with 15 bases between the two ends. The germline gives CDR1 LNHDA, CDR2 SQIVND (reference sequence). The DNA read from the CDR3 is TGTGCCAGTAGCCGTGTAGGGGGGGAGAACACTGAA. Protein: CASSRVGGENTE. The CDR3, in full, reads CASSRVGGENTEAFF.

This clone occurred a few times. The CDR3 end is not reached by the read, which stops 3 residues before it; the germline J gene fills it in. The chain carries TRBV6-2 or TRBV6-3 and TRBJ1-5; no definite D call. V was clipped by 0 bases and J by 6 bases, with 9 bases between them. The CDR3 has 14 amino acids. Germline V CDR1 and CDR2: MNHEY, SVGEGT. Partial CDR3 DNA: TGTGCCAGCAGTTACTCGATTAGAGCTCAGCCC. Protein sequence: CASSYSIRAQP. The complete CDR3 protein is CASSYSIRAQPQHF.

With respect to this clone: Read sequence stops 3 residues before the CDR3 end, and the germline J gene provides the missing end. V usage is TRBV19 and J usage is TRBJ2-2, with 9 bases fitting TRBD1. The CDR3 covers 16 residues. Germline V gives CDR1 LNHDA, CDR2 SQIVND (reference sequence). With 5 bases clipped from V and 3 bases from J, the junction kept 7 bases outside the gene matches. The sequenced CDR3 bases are TGTGCCAGTAGTCGAGTCAGGACAGGGGACACCGGGGAG. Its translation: CASSRVRTGDTGE. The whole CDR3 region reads CASSRVRTGDTGELFF.

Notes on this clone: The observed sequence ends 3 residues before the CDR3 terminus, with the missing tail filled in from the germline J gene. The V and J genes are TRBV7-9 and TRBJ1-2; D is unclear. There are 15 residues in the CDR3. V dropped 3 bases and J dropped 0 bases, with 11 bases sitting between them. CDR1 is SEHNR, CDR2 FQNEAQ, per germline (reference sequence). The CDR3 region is CASSFGPGANYGYTF. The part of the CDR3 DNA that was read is TGTGCCAGCAGCTTTGGTCCAGGAGCTAACTATGGC. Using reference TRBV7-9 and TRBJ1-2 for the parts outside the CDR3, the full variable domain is DTGVSQNPRHKITKRGQNVTFRCDPISEHNRLYWYRQTLGQGPEFLTYFQNEAQLEKSRLLSDRFSAERPKGSFSTLEIQRTEQGDSAMYLCASSFGPGANYGYTFGSGTRLTVV.

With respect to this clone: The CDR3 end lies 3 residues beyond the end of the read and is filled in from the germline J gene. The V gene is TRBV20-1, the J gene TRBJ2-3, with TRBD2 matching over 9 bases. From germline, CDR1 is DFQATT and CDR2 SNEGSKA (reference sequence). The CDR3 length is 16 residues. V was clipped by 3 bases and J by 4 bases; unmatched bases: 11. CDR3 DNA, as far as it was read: TGCAGTGCTAGCCCCAGGGGCGGGGGGGCCCCAGATACG. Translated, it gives CSASPRGGGAPDT. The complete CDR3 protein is CSASPRGGGAPDTQYF.

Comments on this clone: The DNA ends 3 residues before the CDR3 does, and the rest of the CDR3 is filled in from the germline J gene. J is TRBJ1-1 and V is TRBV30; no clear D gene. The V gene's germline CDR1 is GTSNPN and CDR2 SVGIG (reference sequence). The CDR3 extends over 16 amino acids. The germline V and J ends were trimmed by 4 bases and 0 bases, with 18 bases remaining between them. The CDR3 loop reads CAWIKYLPTMNTEAFF. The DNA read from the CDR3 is TGTGCCTGGATCAAGTATCTTCCTACTATGAACACTGAA.

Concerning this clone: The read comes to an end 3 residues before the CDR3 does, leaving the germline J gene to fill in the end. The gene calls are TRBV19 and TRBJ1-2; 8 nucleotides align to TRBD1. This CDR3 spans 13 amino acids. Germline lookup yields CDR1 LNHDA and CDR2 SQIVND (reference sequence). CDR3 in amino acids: CASSGQARGGYTF. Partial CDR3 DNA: TGTGCCAGTTCGGGACAGGCGAGAGGAGGC.

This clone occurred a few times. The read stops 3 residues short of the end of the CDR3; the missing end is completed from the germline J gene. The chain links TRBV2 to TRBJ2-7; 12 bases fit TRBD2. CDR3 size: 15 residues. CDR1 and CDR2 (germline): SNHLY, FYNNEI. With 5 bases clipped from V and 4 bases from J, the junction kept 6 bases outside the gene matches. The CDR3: CASSLTSGGIYEQYF. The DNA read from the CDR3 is TGTGCCAGCAGTTTGACTAGCGGGGGAATATACGAG.

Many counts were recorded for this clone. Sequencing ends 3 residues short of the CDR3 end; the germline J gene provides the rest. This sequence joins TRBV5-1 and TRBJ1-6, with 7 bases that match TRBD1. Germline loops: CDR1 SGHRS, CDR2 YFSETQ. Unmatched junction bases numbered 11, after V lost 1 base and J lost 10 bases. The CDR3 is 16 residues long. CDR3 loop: CASSLQTGVILSPLHF. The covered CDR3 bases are TGCGCCAGCAGCTTGCAAACAGGGGTAATTTTGTCACCC.

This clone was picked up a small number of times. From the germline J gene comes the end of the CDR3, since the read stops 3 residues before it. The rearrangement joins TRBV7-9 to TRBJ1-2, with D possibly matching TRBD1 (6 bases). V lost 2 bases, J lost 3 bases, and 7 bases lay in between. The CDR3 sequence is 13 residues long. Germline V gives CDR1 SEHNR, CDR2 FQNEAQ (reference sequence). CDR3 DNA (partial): TGTGCCAGCAGCTTATCAGGGGACTATGGC. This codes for CASSLSGDYG. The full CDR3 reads CASSLSGDYGYTF.

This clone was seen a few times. CDR3 DNA, as far as it was read: TGTGCCAGTAGATGGGAAGGACAGAACACTGAA. It codes for CASRWEGQNTE. The entire CDR3 sequence reads CASRWEGQNTEAFF. This chain connects TRBV19 to TRBJ1-1, with D possibly matching TRBD1 (5 bases). The read ends 3 residues shy of where the CDR3 ends; the end is completed using the germline J gene. The CDR3 runs to 14 residues. The germline CDR1 and CDR2 sequences are LNHDA and SQIVND (reference sequence). Trimming removed 6 bases at V and 1 base at J, with 12 bases between.

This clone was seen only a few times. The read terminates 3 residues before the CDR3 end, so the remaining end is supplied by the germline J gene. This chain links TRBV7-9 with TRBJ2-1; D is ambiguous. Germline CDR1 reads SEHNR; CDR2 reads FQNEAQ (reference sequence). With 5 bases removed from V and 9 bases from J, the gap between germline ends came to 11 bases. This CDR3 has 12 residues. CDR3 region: CASSPAAFEQFF. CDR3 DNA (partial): TGTGCCAGCAGCCCGGCGGCGTTTGAG.

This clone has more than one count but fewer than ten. The sequenced part of the CDR3 DNA is TGTGCCAGCAGCCAAGATCTACTATGGGGCTGGGAGACC. It is translated as CASSQDLLWGWET. The whole CDR3 protein is CASSQDLLWGWETQYF. The rearrangement uses TRBV4-2 and TRBJ2-5; D may be TRBD1 (5 bases). The sequence runs out 3 residues before the end of the CDR3; the remainder is reconstructed from the germline J gene. Germline V CDR1 and CDR2: LGHNA, YNFKEQ. V was clipped by 0 bases and J by 5 bases, with 16 bases between them. The CDR3 length is 16 residues.

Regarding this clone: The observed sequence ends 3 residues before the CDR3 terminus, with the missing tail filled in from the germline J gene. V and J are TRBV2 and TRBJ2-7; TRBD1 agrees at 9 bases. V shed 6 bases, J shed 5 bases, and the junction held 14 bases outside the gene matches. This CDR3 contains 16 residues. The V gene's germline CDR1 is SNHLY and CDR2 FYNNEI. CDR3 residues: CASRYPAGDRDNEQYF. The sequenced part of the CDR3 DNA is TGTGCCAGCAGGTATCCTGCCGGGGACAGGGACAACGAG.

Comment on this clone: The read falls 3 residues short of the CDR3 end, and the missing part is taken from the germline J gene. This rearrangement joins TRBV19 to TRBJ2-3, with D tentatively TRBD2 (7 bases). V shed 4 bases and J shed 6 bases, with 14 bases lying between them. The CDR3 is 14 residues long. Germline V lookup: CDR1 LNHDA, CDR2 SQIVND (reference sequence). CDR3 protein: CASSTGGRPDTQYF. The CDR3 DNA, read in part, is TGTGCCAGTAGTACCGGGGGGCGGCCGGATACG.

CDR3 sequence reads: CAWRSTGPRAFF. The sequenced CDR3 bases are TGTGCCTGGAGGTCGACAGGTCCTAGA. The V call is TRBV30, the J call TRBJ1-1; D is perhaps TRBD1 (6 bases). The sequence runs out 3 residues before the end of the CDR3; the remainder is reconstructed from the germline J gene. CDR3 length: 12 amino acids. CDR1 and CDR2 (germline): GTSNPN, SVGIG (reference sequence). The full variable domain, with the rest looked up from reference TRBV30 and TRBJ1-1, is SQTIHQWPATLVQPVGSPLSLECTVEGTSNPNLYWYRQAAGRGLQLLFYSVGIGQISSEVPQNLSASRPQDRQFILSSKKLLLSDSGFYLCAWRSTGPRAFFGQGTRLTVV.

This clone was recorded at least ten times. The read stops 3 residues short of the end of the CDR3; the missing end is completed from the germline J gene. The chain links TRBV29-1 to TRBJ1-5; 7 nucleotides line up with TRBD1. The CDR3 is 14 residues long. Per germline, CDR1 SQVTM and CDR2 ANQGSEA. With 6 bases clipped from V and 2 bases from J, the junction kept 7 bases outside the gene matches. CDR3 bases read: TGCAGCGTCGCCTCCGGGACAGGCAATCAGCCC. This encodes CSVASGTGNQP. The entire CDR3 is CSVASGTGNQPQHF.

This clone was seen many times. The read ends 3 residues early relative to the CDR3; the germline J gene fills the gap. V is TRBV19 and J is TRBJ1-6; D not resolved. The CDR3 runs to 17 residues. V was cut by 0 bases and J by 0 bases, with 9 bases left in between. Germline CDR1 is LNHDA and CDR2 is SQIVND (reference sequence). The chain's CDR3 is CASSIEVRSSYNSPLHF. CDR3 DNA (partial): TGTGCCAGTAGTATAGAGGTCAGAAGCTCCTATAATTCACCC.

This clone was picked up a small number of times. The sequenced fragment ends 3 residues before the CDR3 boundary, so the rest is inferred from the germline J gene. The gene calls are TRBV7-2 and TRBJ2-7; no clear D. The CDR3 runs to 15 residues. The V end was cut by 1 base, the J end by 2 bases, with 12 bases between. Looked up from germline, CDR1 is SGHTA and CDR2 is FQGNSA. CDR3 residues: CASSLGSGTPYEQYF. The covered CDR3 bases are TGTGCCAGCAGCTTAGGGTCAGGCACCCCCTACGAG.

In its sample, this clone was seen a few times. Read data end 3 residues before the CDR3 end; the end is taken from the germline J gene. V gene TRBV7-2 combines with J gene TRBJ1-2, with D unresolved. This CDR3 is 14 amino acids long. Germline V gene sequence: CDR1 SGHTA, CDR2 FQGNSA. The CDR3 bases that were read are TGTGCCAGCAGCTTCCGGTCTCTGGGCTGGGGC. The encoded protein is CASSFRSLGWG. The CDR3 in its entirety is CASSFRSLGWGYTF.

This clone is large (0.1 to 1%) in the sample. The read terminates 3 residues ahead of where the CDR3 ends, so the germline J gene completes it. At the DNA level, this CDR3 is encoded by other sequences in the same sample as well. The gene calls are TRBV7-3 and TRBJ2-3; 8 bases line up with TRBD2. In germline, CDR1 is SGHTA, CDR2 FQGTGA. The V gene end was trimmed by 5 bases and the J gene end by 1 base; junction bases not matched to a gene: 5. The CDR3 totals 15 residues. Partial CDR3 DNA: TGTGCCAGCAGCCCGGATAGCGGGGGCACAGATACG. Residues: CASSPDSGGTDT. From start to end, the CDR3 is CASSPDSGGTDTQYF.

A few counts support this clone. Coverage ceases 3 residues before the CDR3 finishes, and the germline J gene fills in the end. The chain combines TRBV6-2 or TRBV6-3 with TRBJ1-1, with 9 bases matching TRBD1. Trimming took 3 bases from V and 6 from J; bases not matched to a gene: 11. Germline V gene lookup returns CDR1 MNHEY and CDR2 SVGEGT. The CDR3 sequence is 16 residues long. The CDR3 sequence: CASSYRRDREIPEAFF. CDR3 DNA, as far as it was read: TGTGCCAGCAGTTATCGCCGGGACAGGGAGATTCCTGAA.

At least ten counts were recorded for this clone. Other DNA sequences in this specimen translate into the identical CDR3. The CDR3 bases that were read are TGTGCCACTCAAACGACAGGGGACACTGAA. Amino acid sequence: CATQTTGDTE. The full-length CDR3 reads as CATQTTGDTEAFF. This chain uses TRBV19 with TRBJ1-1; 8 nucleotides match TRBD1. The observed sequence ends 3 residues before the CDR3 terminus, with the missing tail filled in from the germline J gene. Germline V gene sequence: CDR1 LNHDA, CDR2 SQIVND (reference sequence). The CDR3 has 13 residues. V shed 10 bases and J 3 bases; nucleotides not matched to a gene: 7. Based on the CDR3 plus reference TRBV19 and TRBJ1-1, the full variable domain is DGGITQSPKYLFRKEGQNVTLSCEQNLNHDAMYWYRQDPGQGLRLIYYSQIVNDFQKGDIAEGYSVSREKKESFPLTVTSAQKNPTAFYLCATQTTGDTEAFFGQGTRLTVV.

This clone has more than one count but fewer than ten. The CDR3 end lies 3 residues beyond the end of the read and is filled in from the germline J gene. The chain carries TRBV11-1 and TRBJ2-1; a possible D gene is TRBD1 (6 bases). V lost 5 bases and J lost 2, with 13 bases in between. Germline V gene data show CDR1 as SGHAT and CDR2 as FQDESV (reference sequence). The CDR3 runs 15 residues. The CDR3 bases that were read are TGTGCCAGCAGCAGTTATGGGGGCACCTACAATGAG. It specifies CASSSYGGTYNE. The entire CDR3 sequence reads CASSSYGGTYNEQFF.

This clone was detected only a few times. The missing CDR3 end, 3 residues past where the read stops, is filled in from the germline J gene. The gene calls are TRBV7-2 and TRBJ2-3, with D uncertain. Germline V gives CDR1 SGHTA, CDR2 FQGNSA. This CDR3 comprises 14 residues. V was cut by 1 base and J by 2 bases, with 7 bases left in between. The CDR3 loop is CASSLGQATDTQYF. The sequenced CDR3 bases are TGTGCCAGCAGCTTAGGCCAGGCCACAGATACG.

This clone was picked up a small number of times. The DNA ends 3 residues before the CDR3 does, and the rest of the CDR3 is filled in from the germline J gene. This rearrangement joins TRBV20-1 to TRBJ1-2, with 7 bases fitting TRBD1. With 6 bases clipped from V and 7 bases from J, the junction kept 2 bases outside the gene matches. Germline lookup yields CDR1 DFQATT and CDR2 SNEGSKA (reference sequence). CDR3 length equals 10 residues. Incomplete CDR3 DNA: TGCAGTGCCGACAGGGCTGGC. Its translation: CSADRAG. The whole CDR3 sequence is CSADRAGYTF.

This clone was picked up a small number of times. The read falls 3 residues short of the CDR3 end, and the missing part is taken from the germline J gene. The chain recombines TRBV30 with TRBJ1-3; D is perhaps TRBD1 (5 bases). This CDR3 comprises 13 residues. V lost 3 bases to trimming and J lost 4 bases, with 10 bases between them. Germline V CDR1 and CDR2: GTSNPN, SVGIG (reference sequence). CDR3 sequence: CAWRIGGGNTIYF. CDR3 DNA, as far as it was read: TGTGCCTGGAGGATCGGGGGGGGAAACACC. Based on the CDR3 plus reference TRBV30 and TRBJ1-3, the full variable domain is SQTIHQWPATLVQPVGSPLSLECTVEGTSNPNLYWYRQAAGRGLQLLFYSVGIGQISSEVPQNLSASRPQDRQFILSSKKLLLSDSGFYLCAWRIGGGNTIYFGEGSWLTVV.

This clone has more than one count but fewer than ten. This chain's CDR3 is CASSGTYGYGYTF. CDR3 DNA, as far as it was read: TGTGCCAGCAGCGGGACTTACGGCTATGGC. The chain couples TRBV7-2 to TRBJ1-2, with a weak D call TRBD1 (5 bases). The read ends 3 residues shy of where the CDR3 ends; the end is completed using the germline J gene. Trimming removed 5 bases at V and 4 bases at J, with 11 bases between. Looked up from germline, CDR1 is SGHTA and CDR2 is FQGNSA. CDR3 length equals 13 residues.

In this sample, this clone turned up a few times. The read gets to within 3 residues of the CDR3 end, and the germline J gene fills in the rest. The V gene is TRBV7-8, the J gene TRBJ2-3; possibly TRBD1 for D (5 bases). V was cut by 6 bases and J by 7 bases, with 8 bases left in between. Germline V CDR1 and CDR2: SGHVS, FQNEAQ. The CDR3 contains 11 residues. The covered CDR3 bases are TGTGCCAGCAGAAAGGGGTATACG. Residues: CASRKGYT. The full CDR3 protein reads CASRKGYTQYF.

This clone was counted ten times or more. Partial CDR3 DNA: TGCAGCGTCCAAGAGGGGGGGGCCAACGTC. Its protein is CSVQEGGANV. The entire CDR3 protein reads CSVQEGGANVLTF. The rearrangement links TRBV29-1 to TRBJ2-6, with D perhaps matching TRBD1 or TRBD2 (5 bases each). The CDR3 end lies 3 residues beyond the end of the read and is filled in from the germline J gene. V lost 6 bases to trimming and J lost 4 bases, with 10 bases between them. This CDR3 comprises 13 residues. The germline V gene encodes CDR1 SQVTM and CDR2 ANQGSEA.

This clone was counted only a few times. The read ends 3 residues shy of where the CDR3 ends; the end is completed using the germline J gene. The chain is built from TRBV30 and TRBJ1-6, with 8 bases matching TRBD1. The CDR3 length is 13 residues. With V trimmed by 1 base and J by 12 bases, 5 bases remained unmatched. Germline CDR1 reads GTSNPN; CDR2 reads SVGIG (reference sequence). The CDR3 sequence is CAWSAGTGGPLHF. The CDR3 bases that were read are TGTGCCTGGAGTGCAGGGACAGGCGGACCC.

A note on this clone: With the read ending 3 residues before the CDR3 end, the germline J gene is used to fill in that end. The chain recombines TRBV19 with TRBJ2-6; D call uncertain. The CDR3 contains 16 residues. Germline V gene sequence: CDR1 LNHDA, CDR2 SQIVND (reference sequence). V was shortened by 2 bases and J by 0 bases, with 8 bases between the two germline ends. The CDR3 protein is CASSITVGSGANVLTF. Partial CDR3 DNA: TGTGCCAGTAGTATAACAGTTGGCTCTGGGGCCAACGTC. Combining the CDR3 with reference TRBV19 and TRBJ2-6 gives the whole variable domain DGGITQSPKYLFRKEGQNVTLSCEQNLNHDAMYWYRQDPGQGLRLIYYSQIVNDFQKGDIAEGYSVSREKKESFPLTVTSAQKNPTAFYLCASSITVGSGANVLTFGAGSRLTVL.